This T cell receptor (beta chain) was sequenced during a study of T cells in Graves' hyperthyroidism and ophthalmopathy. The germline V gene has CDR1 SQVTM and CDR2 ANQGSEA. V lost 7 bases and J lost 7, with 10 bases in between. The CDR3 has 10 residues. Many counts were recorded for this clonotype. Amplified TCR beta CDR3 regions derived from RNA transcripts. With the HTBI primer set, the TCR CDR3 went through a first round of RT-PCR. From the multiplex PCR reads, TCRdb called clonotypes with MiXCR, one entry per CDR3 protein. Among 500,000 to 600,000 distinct CDR3 sequences, about half were seen once, and the ten largest hold roughly 7.7%.

This TCR derives from a woman between 18 and 29 years old with Graves' hyperthyroidism. The rearrangement uses TRBV29-1 and TRBJ1-1; no firm D call. The sample consisted of peripheral blood or thyroid tissue (not recorded which). CDR3: CSAHQHEAFF. The DNA for the CDR3 is TGCAGCGCGCACCAGCATGAAGCTTTCTTT. The variable domain in full, completed from reference TRBV29-1 and TRBJ1-1, reads SAVISQKPSRDICQRGTSLTIQCQVDSQVTMMFWYRQQPGQSLTLIATANQGSEATYESGFVIDKFPISRPNLTFSTLTVSNMSPEDSSIYLCSAHQHEAFFGQGTRLTVV.